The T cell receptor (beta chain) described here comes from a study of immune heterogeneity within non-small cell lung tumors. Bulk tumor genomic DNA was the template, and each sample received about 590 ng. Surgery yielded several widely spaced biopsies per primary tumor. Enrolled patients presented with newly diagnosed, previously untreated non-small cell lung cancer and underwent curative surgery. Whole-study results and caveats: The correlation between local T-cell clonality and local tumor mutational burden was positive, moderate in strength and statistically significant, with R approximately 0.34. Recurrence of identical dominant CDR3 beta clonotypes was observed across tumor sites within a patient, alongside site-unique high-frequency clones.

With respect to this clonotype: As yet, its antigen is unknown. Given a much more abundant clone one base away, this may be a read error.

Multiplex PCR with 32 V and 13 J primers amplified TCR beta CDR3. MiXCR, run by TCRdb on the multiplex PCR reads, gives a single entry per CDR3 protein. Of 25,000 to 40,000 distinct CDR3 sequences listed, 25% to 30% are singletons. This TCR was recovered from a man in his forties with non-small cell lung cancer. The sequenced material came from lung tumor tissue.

In nucleotides, the CDR3 is TGTGCCGCCACAGGGTTCACCGGGGAGCGGTTTTTT. Protein sequence: CAATGFTGERFF. This chain links TRBV19 with TRBJ2-2; D might be TRBD1 (6 bases). The V gene's germline CDR1 is LNHDA and CDR2 SQIVND (reference sequence). CDR3 size: 12 residues.